Listed below are T cell receptor beta chains from one sample, sequenced in a study of blood T cell repertoires in COVID-19. Sequenced by immunoSEQ multiplex PCR; TCRdb stores in-frame clones only, minus some. Of approximately 300,000 clones listed, around 90% are singletons. The sample consisted of PBMCs or T cells enriched from blood (not recorded which). The receptors were sampled from a man aged 55 to 69 who had recovered from COVID-19. CDR3s include the opening cysteine and the closing phenylalanine or tryptophan. The D gene is left open where the match is weak. Size is stated for part of the rows, as once, few or many counts, or as a class when the clone is expanded.

size,D,J,V,DNA,CDR3
-,-,TRBJ1-2,TRBV19,TGTGCCAGTGGATCAAACAGGCAAACAAACTATGGCTACACCTTC,CASGSNRQTNYGYTF
-,TRBD1,TRBJ1-2,TRBV5-1,TGCGCCAGCAGCTTGACAGGGGGAGACTTTGGCTACACCTTC,CASSLTGGDFGYTF
-,-,TRBJ1-1,TRBV28,TGTGCCAGCACCTCATGGCAGGGGTCCGGGGGGGCTGAAGCTTTCTTT,CASTSWQGSGGAEAFF
-,-,TRBJ2-5,TRBV6-5,TGTGCCAGCAGTTACTCGCTCGGGCAAGAGACCCAGTACTTC,CASSYSLGQETQYF
-,TRBD2,TRBJ2-3,TRBV2,TGTGCCAGCAGTGAAGAGCGGGGCCGGGTTATGCAGCAGTATTTT,CASSEERGRVMQQYF
-,-,TRBJ2-7,TRBV28,TGTGCCAGCAGTTTTCCCCCAGGACAGATTTCCTACGAGCAGTACTTC,CASSFPPGQISYEQYF
-,-,TRBJ2-1,TRBV5-1,TGCGCCAGCAGCTTGGTACTAGGAGACAATGAGCAGTTCTTC,CASSLVLGDNEQFF
-,-,TRBJ2-1,TRBV28,TGTGCCAGCAGTTTAACTCCGGGACTCAATGAGCAGTTCTTC,CASSLTPGLNEQFF
-,-,TRBJ2-3,TRBV23-1,TGCGCCAGCAGGGAGACTACCAGCACAGATACGCAGTATTTT,CASRETTSTDTQYF
-,TRBD1,TRBJ2-3,TRBV5-1,TGCGCCAGCAGCCTGGACAGGGGGCGGTTGTATTTT,CASSLDRGRLYF
many,TRBD1,TRBJ1-4,TRBV5-6,TGTGCCAGCAGACTAACAGGGGCAACTAATGAAAAACTGTTTTTT,CASRLTGATNEKLFF
-,TRBD1,TRBJ1-5,TRBV29-1,TGCAGCGTTGTAACAGGGGGCAATCAGCCCCAGCATTTT,CSVVTGGNQPQHF
-,-,TRBJ1-5,TRBV6-5,TGTGCCAGCAGAGTAGCGGGCGGGGGGGATCAGCCCCAGCATTTT,CASRVAGGGDQPQHF
once,-,TRBJ2-3,TRBV11-2,TGTGCCAGCAGACGCTACGGGGGAAGGCCCACAGATACGCAGTATTTT,CASRRYGGRPTDTQYF
-,TRBD2,TRBJ2-2,TRBV25-1,TGTGCCAGCAGCAAGGGTCTAGCGGGAGGGGGGGAGCTGTTTTTT,CASSKGLAGGGELFF
-,-,TRBJ1-2,TRBV5-4,TGTGCCAGCAGCCCTCCGGGGGGGGCTAACTATGGCTACACCTTC,CASSPPGGANYGYTF
-,-,TRBJ1-6,TRBV28,TGTGCCAGCAGTTTATCTCCGAGCTCCTATAATTCACCCCTCCACTTT,CASSLSPSSYNSPLHF
once,-,TRBJ2-1,TRBV11-2,TGTGCCAGCAGCTCCGAAGAGGTCCAGCGAGGCCACAATGAGCAGTTCTTC,CASSSEEVQRGHNEQFF
few,TRBD2,TRBJ2-2,TRBV29-1,TGCAGCGCCCGGGAGGGGGGAGCCACCGGGGAGCTGTTTTTT,CSAREGGATGELFF
-,-,TRBJ1-1,TRBV27,TGTGCCAGCACACGCACCGGGACTCCGAGGGGGAACACTGAAGCTTTCTTT,CASTRTGTPRGNTEAFF
-,-,TRBJ1-2,TRBV24-1,TGTGCCACCAGCCCCACAGGGACCATGGGCGGCTACACCTTC,CATSPTGTMGGYTF
-,TRBD2,TRBJ2-5,TRBV7-2,TGTGCCAGCACCATGACTGCGGGAGGCGAGACCCAGTACTTC,CASTMTAGGETQYF
-,-,TRBJ1-5,TRBV6-1,TGTGCCAGCAGTGACCGTCTCCCTAGCAATCAGCCCCAGCATTTT,CASSDRLPSNQPQHF
-,-,TRBJ2-3,TRBV6-5,TGTGCCAGCACTAAAGACAGTTCAGATACGCAGTATTTT,CASTKDSSDTQYF
few,TRBD2,TRBJ2-1,TRBV28,TGTGCCAGCAGTTTATGGCCTGGGACTAGCGGGAGCAGATCGTCTGATGAGCAGTTCTTC,CASSLWPGTSGSRSSDEQFF
-,TRBD2,TRBJ2-7,TRBV3-1/TRBV3-2,TGTGCCAGCAGCCAACAGACTAGCTCGGACGAGCAGTACTTC,CASSQQTSSDEQYF
-,TRBD1,TRBJ2-7,TRBV7-9,TGTGCCAGCAGCCCTCCACAGGGGGCTACCTACGAGCAGTACTTC,CASSPPQGATYEQYF
once,-,TRBJ2-7,TRBV24-1,TGTGCCACCAGTGATCCCCGGGAAGCCTACGAGCAGTACTTC,CATSDPREAYEQYF
-,TRBD1,TRBJ2-7,TRBV15,TGTGCCACCAGCACAGGGGGCAGTATGTCCTACGAGCAGTACTTC,CATSTGGSMSYEQYF
-,-,TRBJ1-4,TRBV28,TGTGCCAGCAGCCTACTGGTCTACGAAAAACTGTTTTTT,CASSLLVYEKLFF
-,TRBD2,TRBJ2-7,TRBV6-1,TGTGCCAGCAGTGAAAGTATTAGCGGGAGGGCCTACGAGCAGTACTTC,CASSESISGRAYEQYF
-,TRBD1,TRBJ1-2,TRBV18,TGTGCCAGCTCACCATCTAACAGGGGGGATGGCTACACCTTC,CASSPSNRGDGYTF
-,-,TRBJ2-3,TRBV29-1,TGCAGCGTTAGCGGCGCCCTCGCCGGCACAGATACGCAGTATTTT,CSVSGALAGTDTQYF
-,TRBD2,TRBJ2-5,TRBV4-1,TGCGCCAGCAGCCGCTCCCTAGCGGGCAGAGAGACCCAGTACTTC,CASSRSLAGRETQYF
few,TRBD2,TRBJ2-7,TRBV12-5,TGTGCTAGTGGTTTCGGGACTAGCGGAATCTACGAGCAGTACTTC,CASGFGTSGIYEQYF
-,-,TRBJ2-7,TRBV15,TGTGCCACCAGCAGAGTGGCAGGCTCCTACGAGCAGTACTTC,CATSRVAGSYEQYF
-,-,TRBJ2-5,TRBV2,TGTGCCAGCACTCTTCAAGAGACCCAGTACTTC,CASTLQETQYF
-,TRBD2,TRBJ2-3,TRBV10-3,TGTGCCATCAGTGAAGCGACTAGCGGGAGTACGTCAGATACGCAGTATTTT,CAISEATSGSTSDTQYF
-,-,TRBJ2-3,TRBV9,TGTGCCAGCAGCTCAAACTTTGGGCAGTATTTT,CASSSNFGQYF
-,TRBD1,TRBJ1-2,TRBV27,TGTGCCAGCAGTTTAGGGACAGGGATCGGTTTATATGGCTACACCTTC,CASSLGTGIGLYGYTF
-,-,TRBJ1-5,TRBV6-6,TGTGCCAGCCTCCCTACAGGGAGTCAGCCCCAGCATTTT,CASLPTGSQPQHF
-,-,TRBJ1-5,TRBV6-5,TGTGCCAGCAGTTACTCTGTCGGTGCGGGGCAGCCCCAGCATTTT,CASSYSVGAGQPQHF
-,TRBD1,TRBJ1-2,TRBV28,TGTGCCACTCCCAACCGGACAGGGGACTATGGCTACACCTTC,CATPNRTGDYGYTF
-,TRBD1,TRBJ2-3,TRBV11-3,TGTGCCAGCAGCCACGGGACAGGGCGGGATACGCAGTATTTT,CASSHGTGRDTQYF
-,TRBD1,TRBJ2-3,TRBV7-3,TGTGCCAGCAAACAGGGGGGTGGCACAGATACGCAGTATTTT,CASKQGGGTDTQYF
-,-,TRBJ1-5,TRBV4-2,TGTGCCAGCAGCCAAGATCGGGATCAGCCCCAGCATTTT,CASSQDRDQPQHF
once,TRBD1,TRBJ2-6,TRBV5-4,TGTGCCAGCAGCCCGGACAGGGGGAGCTCTGGGGCCAACGTCCTGACTTTC,CASSPDRGSSGANVLTF
-,-,TRBJ1-5,TRBV21-1,TGTGCCAGCAGCAGTACGAGTAGCAATCAGCCCCAGCATTTT,CASSSTSSNQPQHF
-,-,TRBJ2-3,TRBV7-2,TGTGCCAGCAGCTTAACAACTAGGATTCCGCAGTATTTT,CASSLTTRIPQYF
-,-,TRBJ2-1,TRBV24-1,TGTGCCAGGGGCGTCAACAATGAGCAGTTCTTC,CARGVNNEQFF
-,-,TRBJ2-7,TRBV28,TGTGCCAGCAACGAGGCCTACGAGCAGTACTTC,CASNEAYEQYF
once,-,TRBJ2-2,TRBV19,TGTGCCAGTAGTATAGGCTCGGGGTACGACACCGGGGAGCTGTTTTTT,CASSIGSGYDTGELFF
-,-,TRBJ2-1,TRBV19,TGTGCCAGTAGGTCTTGGCGGAGGAACGATGAGCAGTTCTTC,CASRSWRRNDEQFF
-,-,TRBJ2-3,TRBV6-5,TGTGCCAGCAGTTTTGTGGGCCCAGATACGCAGTATTTT,CASSFVGPDTQYF
-,TRBD1,TRBJ1-4,TRBV5-1,TGCGCCAGCAGCTTGGAAACAGGGGGCACTAATGAAAAACTGTTTTTT,CASSLETGGTNEKLFF
few,-,TRBJ1-6,TRBV6-5,TGTGCCAGCAGTTACCGGTGGGGAGCAGGCTCACCCCTCCACTTT,CASSYRWGAGSPLHF
-,TRBD1,TRBJ1-1,TRBV7-2,TGTGCCAGCAGCCGCGACAGGGGGCGCACTGAAGCTTTCTTT,CASSRDRGRTEAFF